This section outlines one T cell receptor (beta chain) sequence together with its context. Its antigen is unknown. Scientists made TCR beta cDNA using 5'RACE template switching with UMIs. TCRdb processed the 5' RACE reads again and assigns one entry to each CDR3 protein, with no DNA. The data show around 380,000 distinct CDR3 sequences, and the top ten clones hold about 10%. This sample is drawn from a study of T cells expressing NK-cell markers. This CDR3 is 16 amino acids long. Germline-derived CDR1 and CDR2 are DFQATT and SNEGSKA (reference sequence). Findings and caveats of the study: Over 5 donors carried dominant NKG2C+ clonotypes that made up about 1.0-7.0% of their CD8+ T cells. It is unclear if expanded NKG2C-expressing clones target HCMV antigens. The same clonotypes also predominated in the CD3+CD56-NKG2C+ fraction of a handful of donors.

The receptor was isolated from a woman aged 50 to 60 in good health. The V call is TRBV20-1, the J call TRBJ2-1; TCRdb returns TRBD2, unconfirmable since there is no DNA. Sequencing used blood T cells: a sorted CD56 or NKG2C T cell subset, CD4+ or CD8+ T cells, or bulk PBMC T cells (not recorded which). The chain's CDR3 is CSARGELAGIIFGQFF.